One and the same sample provided the 25 T cell receptor beta chains below, sequenced in a study of regulatory T cells in long-lasting Graves disease. Time point defined: newly diagnosed GD, antithyroid drugs for less than 3 months. The TCR library used RNA extracted from PBMCs. According to the study, TCR beta libraries were built with iRepertoire HTBI primers and CDR3-region Arm-PCR. TCRdb itself ran the multiplex PCR reads through MiXCR, one entry per CDR3 protein. The sample has 510,000 or so distinct CDR3 sequences, 9.5% to 15% seen once. The same sample was also studied in work on T cells in Graves' hyperthyroidism and ophthalmopathy.

This specimen was peripheral blood mononuclear cells (PBMCs), taken at new diagnosis, from a patient treated with antithyroid drugs. The receptors originated from a woman aged 30 to 39 with Graves disease.

The chain combines TRBV13 with TRBJ2-1; D is ambiguous. Trimming left V 3 bases short and J 4 bases short, with 13 bases between. Germline V gene data show CDR1 as PRHDT and CDR2 as FYEKMQ (reference sequence). The length of the CDR3 is 15 residues. Here the CDR3 reads CASSFRATNYNEQFF. The CDR3 coding sequence is TGTGCCAGCAGCTTCCGGGCCACAAATTACAATGAGCAGTTCTTC.

V gene TRBV19 combines with J gene TRBJ2-2; perhaps TRBD1 as D (7 bases). Between the trimmed V and J ends, which lost 3 bases and 3 bases, there was a span of 11 bases. CDR1 is LNHDA and CDR2 is SQIVND in the germline V gene (reference sequence). This CDR3 is built from 15 residues. CDR3: CASSIGRGDTGELFF. The CDR3 DNA reads TGTGCCAGTAGTATTGGCAGGGGGGACACCGGGGAGCTGTTTTTT. Supplemented by reference TRBV19 and TRBJ2-2, the full variable domain reads DGGITQSPKYLFRKEGQNVTLSCEQNLNHDAMYWYRQDPGQGLRLIYYSQIVNDFQKGDIAEGYSVSREKKESFPLTVTSAQKNPTAFYLCASSIGRGDTGELFFGEGSRLTVL.

V usage is TRBV4-3 and J usage is TRBJ2-7; perhaps TRBD1 as D (6 bases). The CDR3 has 16 residues. V was trimmed by 4 bases and J by 3 bases, leaving 19 bases between them. Germline values: CDR1 LGHNA, CDR2 YSLEER. The CDR3 bases are TGCGCCAGCAGCCTAGCAGCAGGGACATTTCTCTACGAGCAGTACTTC. This sequence encodes CASSLAAGTFLYEQYF.

The chain has TRBV9 and TRBJ2-5; TRBD1 agrees at 7 bases. The germline V gene has CDR1 SGDLS and CDR2 YYNGEE. The CDR3 consists of 14 residues. V lost 0 bases and J lost 3; bases outside the gene matches: 2. The CDR3: CASSVAGTEETQYF. CDR3 DNA sequence: TGTGCCAGCAGCGTAGCGGGGACAGAAGAGACCCAGTACTTC. Full variable domain (outside the CDR3, taken from reference TRBV9 and TRBJ2-5): DSGVTQTPKHLITATGQRVTLRCSPRSGDLSVYWYQQSLDQGLQFLIQYYNGEERAKGNILERFSAQQFPDLHSELNLSSLELGDSALYFCASSVAGTEETQYFGPGTRLLVL.

At least ten counts were recorded for this clonotype. This chain uses TRBV11-2 with TRBJ2-1; 11 nucleotides align to TRBD1. Germline assignment: CDR1 SGHAT and CDR2 FQNNGV. The CDR3 spans 16 residues. V shed 5 bases and J 4 bases; nucleotides not matched to a gene: 7. CDR3 amino acids: CASSRGGTGGYNEQFF. CDR3 nucleotides: TGTGCCAGCAGCCGTGGGGGGACAGGGGGGTACAATGAGCAGTTCTTC.

The chain uses TRBV19 and TRBJ2-1; TRBD2 matches 14 bases. The CDR3 loop spans 17 amino acids. Germline trimming cut 3 bases from V and 4 bases from J; bases unmatched to any gene: 5. Germline CDR1 reads LNHDA; CDR2 reads SQIVND (reference sequence). The DNA for the CDR3 is TGTGCCAGTAGTATGGGACTAGCGGGAGATATATACAATGAGCAGTTCTTC. It specifies CASSMGLAGDIYNEQFF.

This clonotype came up many times. The chain carries TRBV29-1 and TRBJ2-3, with D perhaps TRBD2 (6 bases). Trimming left V 4 bases short and J 4 bases short, with 18 bases between. The CDR3 totals 15 residues. CDR1 is SQVTM, CDR2 ANQGSEA, per germline. The CDR3 spells CSVAVSGSLSDTQYF. The CDR3 coding sequence is TGCAGCGTTGCAGTGAGCGGGTCGCTTTCAGATACGCAGTATTTT.

The genes are TRBV6-2 or TRBV6-3 and TRBJ2-1; 10 nucleotides match TRBD2. Germline values: CDR1 MNHEY, CDR2 SVGEGT. The CDR3 is made up of 16 amino acids. V shed 4 bases and J 3 bases; nucleotides not matched to a gene: 6. For the CDR3, the DNA is TGTGCCAGCAGTTCTCTCCCTAGCGGGAGCTACAATGAGCAGTTCTTC. Encoded protein: CASSSLPSGSYNEQFF.

The chain combines TRBV9 with TRBJ2-2; 8 nucleotides align to TRBD2. J lost 4 bases, V lost 1 base, and 9 bases had no gene match. CDR1 and CDR2 (germline): SGDLS, YYNGEE. The CDR3 is made up of 17 amino acids. CDR3 sequence: CASSVPTGGHGTGELFF. As DNA, the CDR3 is TGTGCCAGCAGCGTACCAACGGGAGGGCACGGCACCGGGGAGCTGTTTTTT.

This clonotype was found many times. The V and J genes are TRBV2 and TRBJ2-7, with TRBD1 matching 8 bases. Germline lookup yields CDR1 SNHLY and CDR2 FYNNEI. With V trimmed by 6 bases and J by 6 bases, 13 bases remained unmatched. There are 15 residues in the CDR3. In DNA form, the CDR3 reads TGTGCCAGCAGCGTCTCAGGGGGCTCCCCAGGCGAGCAGTACTTC. Residues: CASSVSGGSPGEQYF.

This clonotype was counted at least ten times. The chain has TRBV19 and TRBJ1-1; D call uncertain. Looked up from germline, CDR1 is LNHDA and CDR2 is SQIVND (reference sequence). V was cut by 7 bases and J by 2 bases, with 8 bases left in between. The CDR3 is 12 amino acids. DNA for the CDR3: TGTGCCAGTAATTATAGAAACACTGAAGCTTTCTTT. Translated, it gives CASNYRNTEAFF.

This clonotype came up many times. In DNA form, the CDR3 reads TGTGCCAGCGGTCGGGGGGGGAGAGGGGCCGTTGAGACCCAGTACTTC. Its translation is CASGRGGRGAVETQYF. The chain links TRBV28 to TRBJ2-5; 8 bases fit TRBD2. CDR1 MDHEN and CDR2 SYDVKM come from the germline V gene. This CDR3 comprises 16 residues. V lost 8 bases to trimming and J lost 5 bases; unmatched junction nucleotides: 16.

The J gene is TRBJ2-1, the V gene TRBV20-1, with a possible D match to TRBD2 (5 bases). Germline V lookup: CDR1 DFQATT, CDR2 SNEGSKA (reference sequence). V shed 2 bases and J shed 0 bases, with 11 bases lying between them. The CDR3 consists of 15 residues. CDR3 nucleotides: TGCAGTGCTAGAACCACTAGGAGCTCCTACAATGAGCAGTTCTTC. Protein product: CSARTTRSSYNEQFF.

This clonotype showed up many times. The V gene is TRBV5-8, the J gene TRBJ1-4; D perhaps matches TRBD1 (5 bases). The CDR3 length is 15 residues. Trimming stripped 4 bases from V and 6 bases from J, with 16 bases between. Looked up from germline, CDR1 is SGHTS and CDR2 is YDEGEE. For the CDR3, the DNA is TGTGCCAGCAGCCCCGGGGCCAGAGCCCATGAAAAACTGTTTTTT. Translation: CASSPGARAHEKLFF.

The gene calls are TRBV7-6 and TRBJ2-1; maybe TRBD1 (5 bases). Trimming removed 5 bases at V and 5 bases at J, with 16 bases between. This CDR3 has 15 residues. Germline V gives CDR1 SGHVS, CDR2 FNYEAQ. In DNA form, the CDR3 reads TGTGCCAGCAGCCCAAGGGGTCAGGCCAACAATGAGCAGTTCTTC. Its protein product is CASSPRGQANNEQFF.

This clonotype was observed a few times. The rearrangement links TRBV13 to TRBJ2-7, with TRBD2 identical over 8 bases. The CDR3 consists of 14 residues. From germline, CDR1 is PRHDT and CDR2 FYEKMQ (reference sequence). Losses at the gene ends were 7 bases for V and 6 bases for J; bases not matched to a gene: 11. The CDR3 loop reads CASTSRGGLGEQYF. For the CDR3, the DNA is TGTGCCAGCACCTCACGGGGGGGACTCGGCGAGCAGTACTTC.

This sequence joins TRBV28 and TRBJ1-3, with 7 bases matching TRBD1. CDR1 and CDR2 from the germline V gene are MDHEN and SYDVKM. CDR3 length equals 16 residues. Unmatched junction bases numbered 7, after V lost 2 bases and J lost 3 bases. The chain's CDR3 is CASSLGGGAGGNTIYF. Written as DNA, the CDR3 is TGTGCCAGCAGTTTAGGAGGGGGCGCGGGTGGAAACACCATATATTTT.

In regard to this clonotype: Only one base separates this from a far larger clonotype, so it likely reflects a read error. This rearrangement joins TRBV2 to TRBJ2-3; a possible D gene is TRBD2 (6 bases). Germline V gene data show CDR1 as SNHLY and CDR2 as FYNNEI. This CDR3 is 15 amino acids long. The CDR3 nucleotides are TGTGCCAGCAGCCGGGGTAGCGGTTCTTACAATGAGCAGTTATTC. Translation: CASSRGSGSYNEQLF.

In this sample, this clonotype turned up many times. This CDR3 reads CASSRPRTSGRRGADTQYF. The CDR3 region has the DNA TGTGCCAGCTCCAGACCTAGGACTAGCGGGAGGAGGGGAGCAGATACGCAGTATTTT. This rearrangement joins TRBV7-8 to TRBJ2-3, with 14 bases matching TRBD2. Germline V gives CDR1 SGHVS, CDR2 FQNEAQ. Trimming took 8 bases from V and 4 from J; bases not matched to a gene: 17. This CDR3 has 19 amino acids.

The chain has TRBV7-7 and TRBJ2-2; 10 bases match TRBD2. The CDR3 sequence is 15 residues long. Trimming at V came to 6 bases and at J to 6 bases, leaving 7 bases not matched to a gene. Germline CDR1 and CDR2: SSHAT and FNYEAQ (reference sequence). In DNA, the CDR3 is TGTGCCAGCAGACCTAGCGGGAGTGTACCCGGGGAGCTGTTTTTT. Translating it yields CASRPSGSVPGELFF. Full variable domain (rest looked up from reference TRBV7-7 and TRBJ2-2): GAGVSQSPRYKVTKRGQDVTLRCDPISSHATLYWYQQALGQGPEFLTYFNYEAQPDKSGLPSDRFSAERPEGSISTLTIQRTEQRDSAMYRCASRPSGSVPGELFFGEGSRLTVL.

This clonotype appeared a few times. The chain is built from TRBV10-3 and TRBJ2-1; D is perhaps TRBD2 (6 bases). This CDR3 has 15 amino acids. CDR1 and CDR2 (germline): ENHRY, SYGVKD. V was shortened by 10 bases and J by 1 base, with 17 bases between the two germline ends. In nucleotides, the CDR3 is TGTGCCAGCAGCTTAGCGGAGCGGTCCTACAATGAGCAGTTCTTC. This sequence encodes CASSLAERSYNEQFF.

This clonotype was seen at least ten times. V and J are TRBV6-1 and TRBJ1-2; no clear D gene. The germline CDR1 and CDR2 sequences are MNHNS and SASEGT. V shed 0 bases and J shed 3 bases, with 17 bases lying between them. The CDR3 runs 17 residues. This CDR3 is CASSEALMTGPHYGYTF. As DNA, the CDR3 is TGTGCCAGCAGTGAAGCCCTGATGACGGGTCCCCACTATGGCTACACCTTC.

Ten or more counts support this clonotype. This sequence joins TRBV24-1 and TRBJ1-2; D perhaps matches TRBD1 (6 bases). CDR3 length: 12 residues. V was pared by 6 bases and J by 6 bases, with 10 bases between. The germline V gene has CDR1 KGHDR and CDR2 SFDVKD. The CDR3 bases are TGTGCCACCAGTACGGACAGCCATGGCTACACCTTC. This codes for CATSTDSHGYTF.

With regard to this clonotype: This may stem from a read error, because a much larger clone lies one nucleotide away. The chain couples TRBV2 to TRBJ2-3; D uncertain. The closer fit of TRBJ1-5 to the DNA end suggests the J call may be wrong. The CDR3 spans 12 residues. CDR1 and CDR2 from the germline V gene are SNHLY and FYNNEI. The CDR3 region is CASVRDEITQHF. The CDR3 coding sequence is TGTGCCAGTGTTCGTGACGAGATTACGCAGCATTTT.

This clonotype has a handful of counts. J is TRBJ1-1 and V is TRBV19; D is possibly TRBD1 (5 bases). V lost 3 bases, J lost 5 bases, and 13 bases lay in between. Germline loops: CDR1 LNHDA, CDR2 SQIVND (reference sequence). The CDR3 length is 14 residues. The CDR3 spells CASSIWGLRTEAFF. In DNA, the CDR3 is TGTGCCAGTAGTATTTGGGGGTTGAGAACTGAAGCTTTCTTT.